This T cell receptor (beta chain) was recorded in a study of control samples from healthy donors and cancer patients. Profiling relied on immunoSEQ multiplex PCR, and the TCRdb table lists in-frame clones only, not all of them. The sample lists 110,000 to 150,000 clones; 94% were seen once. In its sample, this clone was seen once. Sequencing input: blood. The source of this sequence is a man aged 35 to 55 in good health.

Here the CDR3 DNA reads TGTGCCTGGAGGGCAGATACGCAGTATTTT. Amino acid sequence: CAWRADTQYF. The chain links TRBV30 to TRBJ2-3, with D hard to call. CDR1 is GTSNPN, CDR2 SVGIG, per germline (reference sequence). V was shortened by 3 bases and J by 4 bases, with 2 bases between the two germline ends. CDR3 length: 10 residues.